Listed below are T cell receptor beta chains from one sample, sequenced in a study of cytomegalovirus exposure and HLA in healthy donors. TCRdb's copy holds only in-frame clones and misses some; the assay was immunoSEQ multiplex PCR. The sample yields around 160,000 clones, around 80% seen once. The material sequenced was PBMCs. These receptors came from a male donor in good health and CMV-seronegative. Both conserved end residues are part of each CDR3. D genes are given only for firm matches.

V gene: TRBV7-9
D gene: .
J gene: TRBJ2-1
CDR3 protein: CASSLWGGGNEQFF
CDR3 DNA: TGTGCCAGCAGCTTATGGGGGGGCGGCAATGAGCAGTTCTTC

V gene: TRBV5-6
D gene: .
J gene: TRBJ2-7
CDR3 protein: CASSLAEEQYF
CDR3 DNA: TGTGCCAGCAGCTTGGCCGAGGAGCAGTACTTC

V gene: TRBV27
D gene: TRBD2
J gene: TRBJ2-1
CDR3 protein: CASTPGRASYNEQFF
CDR3 DNA: TGTGCCAGCACCCCGGGGAGGGCCAGCTACAATGAGCAGTTCTTC

V gene: TRBV18
D gene: .
J gene: TRBJ2-7
CDR3 protein: CASSPRGGGYEQYF
CDR3 DNA: TGTGCCAGCTCACCGAGGGGGGGCGGGTACGAGCAGTACTTC

V gene: TRBV27
D gene: TRBD1
J gene: TRBJ2-1
CDR3 protein: CASAGTGSYNEQFF
CDR3 DNA: TGTGCCAGTGCCGGGACAGGGAGCTACAATGAGCAGTTCTTC

V gene: TRBV2
D gene: .
J gene: TRBJ2-7
CDR3 protein: CASSTGTHYEQYF
CDR3 DNA: TGTGCCAGCAGCACCGGGACTCACTACGAGCAGTACTTC

V gene: TRBV6-6
D gene: TRBD1
J gene: TRBJ2-7
CDR3 protein: CASSLGTGVPYEQYF
CDR3 DNA: TGTGCCAGCAGCCTCGGGACAGGCGTACCCTACGAGCAGTACTTC

V gene: TRBV6-1
D gene: TRBD2
J gene: TRBJ2-1
CDR3 protein: CATTVAGGGNEQFF
CDR3 DNA: TGTGCCACAACCGTGGCGGGAGGGGGCAATGAGCAGTTCTTC

V gene: TRBV6-1
D gene: .
J gene: TRBJ2-3
CDR3 protein: CASGTGSTPDTQYF
CDR3 DNA: TGTGCCAGCGGCACAGGGTCGACGCCAGATACGCAGTATTTT

V gene: TRBV29-1
D gene: .
J gene: TRBJ1-1
CDR3 protein: CSVYGSGQNTEAFF
CDR3 DNA: TGCAGCGTTTACGGGTCAGGGCAGAACACTGAAGCTTTCTTT

V gene: TRBV9
D gene: .
J gene: TRBJ2-7
CDR3 protein: CASSRGLMELEQYF
CDR3 DNA: TGTGCCAGCAGCCGAGGGCTAATGGAGCTCGAGCAGTACTTC

V gene: TRBV7-3
D gene: TRBD2
J gene: TRBJ2-7
CDR3 protein: CASSFGGTYEQYF
CDR3 DNA: TGCGCCAGCAGCTTCGGGGGGACCTACGAGCAGTACTTC

V gene: TRBV13
D gene: .
J gene: TRBJ1-1
CDR3 protein: CASSLFAESPNTEAFF
CDR3 DNA: TGTGCCAGCAGCTTATTTGCCGAAAGCCCGAACACTGAAGCTTTCTTT

V gene: TRBV6-5
D gene: .
J gene: TRBJ2-7
CDR3 protein: CASSSGTVKWGQYF
CDR3 DNA: TGTGCCAGCAGTTCCGGGACTGTCAAATGGGGGCAGTACTTC

V gene: TRBV7-2
D gene: TRBD2
J gene: TRBJ2-3
CDR3 protein: CASASGGGGATDTQYF
CDR3 DNA: TGTGCCAGCGCCTCGGGCGGGGGAGGGGCCACAGATACGCAGTATTTT

V gene: TRBV15
D gene: .
J gene: TRBJ1-1
CDR3 protein: CATSMEGVNTEAFF
CDR3 DNA: TGTGCCACCAGCATGGAAGGGGTGAACACTGAAGCTTTCTTT

V gene: TRBV11-2
D gene: TRBD2
J gene: TRBJ2-5
CDR3 protein: CASSLVGLAGGPRETQYF
CDR3 DNA: TGTGCCAGCAGCTTAGTAGGACTAGCGGGGGGGCCGCGAGAGACCCAGTACTTC

V gene: TRBV7-9
D gene: TRBD2
J gene: TRBJ2-1
CDR3 protein: CASSLERLAGYEQFF
CDR3 DNA: TGTGCCAGCAGCTTAGAGCGGCTAGCGGGATATGAGCAGTTCTTC

V gene: TRBV6-5
D gene: .
J gene: TRBJ1-1
CDR3 protein: CASRPNPGVGTEAFF
CDR3 DNA: TGTGCCAGCAGGCCGAACCCAGGGGTGGGCACTGAAGCTTTCTTT

V gene: TRBV28
D gene: TRBD1
J gene: TRBJ1-2
CDR3 protein: CASIQEGTVYGYTF
CDR3 DNA: TGTGCCAGTATACAAGAGGGGACAGTCTATGGCTACACCTTC

V gene: TRBV19
D gene: .
J gene: TRBJ2-7
CDR3 protein: CASSASDKIRTYEQYF
CDR3 DNA: TGTGCCAGTAGTGCCTCGGACAAGATAAGAACCTACGAGCAGTACTTC

V gene: TRBV2
D gene: .
J gene: TRBJ2-7
CDR3 protein: CASSYNRDYEQYF
CDR3 DNA: TGTGCCAGCAGTTATAACAGGGACTACGAGCAGTACTTC